The 22 T cell receptor beta chains presented below share a single source sample, sequenced in a study of blood T cells in healthy people across ages. Using a J-beta primer mix together with a sample-barcoded 5' primer, a second PCR was run for about 6 to 12 cycles. In TCRdb, the 5' RACE reads were re-called with MiXCR into one record per CDR3 protein. The sample lists around 870,000 distinct CDR3 sequences, 25% to 30% seen once, with roughly 17% in the top ten. Specimen: blood. Every receptor here comes from a woman aged 80 or over in good health.

The chain joins TRBV27 to TRBJ2-3, with TRBD2 matching over 10 bases. Germline loops: CDR1 MNHEY, CDR2 SMNVEV (reference sequence). This CDR3 region has 16 residues. J was trimmed by 6 bases and V by 6 bases; bases with no gene match: 12. As DNA, the CDR3 is TGTGCCAGCAGCCGGGGACTAGCGTCTAGCAGCGATACGCAGTATTTT. Its protein product is CASSRGLASSSDTQYF.

Note on this clonotype: Being one base from a much bigger clone, this may be a read error. V gene TRBV30 combines with J gene TRBJ2-7; TRBD1 matches at 8 bases. The CDR3 is 16 residues long. The germline V gene encodes CDR1 GTSNPN and CDR2 SVGIG (reference sequence). The CDR3 region is CVWSPPDRGFPYEQYF. In DNA form, the CDR3 reads TGTGTCTGGAGTCCGCCCGACAGGGGATTTCCCTACGAGCAGTACTTC.

For the CDR3, the DNA is TGTGCCTGGACTAGCGGGGGGGCCGGCACAGATACGCAGTATTTT. This translates into CAWTSGGAGTDTQYF. The V gene is TRBV30, the J gene TRBJ2-3; 12 bases are shared with TRBD2. Germline V CDR1 and CDR2: GTSNPN, SVGIG (reference sequence). The CDR3 extends over 15 amino acids. Trimming removed 4 bases from V and 1 base from J; junction bases left unmatched: 3.

Details on this clonotype: A much bigger clone sits one base away, suggesting this may be a read error. The CDR3 reads CASSATGTRSGTQYF. CDR3 coding DNA: TGTGCCAGCAGTGCGACCGGGACTAGGAGTGGGACCCAGTACTTC. The chain has TRBV2 and TRBJ2-7, with 8 bases that match TRBD2. Near its end, the DNA agrees better with TRBJ2-5, so the J call may be wrong. In germline, CDR1 is SNHLY, CDR2 FYNNEI. The CDR3 is 15 amino acids.

As for this clonotype: Being one base from a much bigger clone, this may be a read error. J is TRBJ2-1 and V is TRBV11-2; 9 nucleotides line up with TRBD2. Near its end, the DNA agrees better with TRBJ2-7, so the J call may be wrong. CDR1 is SGHAT and CDR2 is FQNNGV in the germline V gene. The CDR3 contains 16 residues. The CDR3 region is CASSLEGTSSYNEQYF. The CDR3 DNA sequence: TGTGCCAGCAGCTTAGAGGGGACTAGCTCCTACAATGAGCAGTACTTC.

This clonotype occurred many times. This sequence joins TRBV28 and TRBJ1-2; D may be TRBD1 (6 bases). V lost 5 bases to trimming and J lost 2 bases, with 15 bases between them. CDR1 and CDR2 from the germline V gene are MDHEN and SYDVKM. CDR3 length: 15 residues. CDR3 sequence reads: CASSPVRTENYGYTF. The CDR3 nucleotides are TGTGCCAGCAGTCCTGTAAGGACAGAAAACTATGGCTACACCTTC.

Ten or more counts support this clonotype. The chain carries TRBV21-1 and TRBJ2-3; the table's D gene call, TRBD1, was not cross checked with the DNA. TRBV21-1 is termed a pseudogene. This CDR3 spans 15 amino acids. The DNA of the CDR3 is TGTGCCAGCAGCAAAGGCGGACAGACAACAGATACGCAGTATTTT. Protein: CASSKGGQTTDTQYF.

This clonotype has at least ten counts. The chain links TRBV6-1 to TRBJ2-7; D is perhaps TRBD1 or TRBD2 (5 bases each). Germline CDR1 and CDR2: MNHNS and SASEGT. Trimming took 7 bases from V and 2 from J, leaving 12 bases between them. This CDR3 contains 13 residues. CDR3 sequence: CASIGAGTYEQYF. CDR3 nucleotides: TGTGCCAGCATCGGGGCGGGCACCTACGAGCAGTACTTC.

J is TRBJ1-4 and V is TRBV3-1; TRBD1 is a possible D gene (5 bases). With 4 bases removed from V and 3 bases from J, the gap between germline ends came to 15 bases. This CDR3 has 16 residues. CDR1 is LGHDT and CDR2 is YNNKEL in the germline V gene (reference sequence). The CDR3 protein is CASSPASGRPNEKLFF. The DNA for the CDR3 is TGTGCCAGCAGCCCCGCATCGGGGCGCCCTAATGAAAAACTGTTTTTT.

This clonotype came up many times. This chain connects TRBV7-2 to TRBJ2-1; TRBD2 matches 14 bases. The V segment lost 4 bases and the J segment 9 bases; nucleotides outside the gene matches: 5. CDR3 length: 15 residues. Germline lookup yields CDR1 SGHTA and CDR2 FQGNSA. For the CDR3, the DNA is TGTGCCAGCAGCTCAGGACTAGCGGGGGGAACTGAGCAGTTCTTC. Protein: CASSSGLAGGTEQFF.

This rearrangement joins TRBV3-1 to TRBJ1-3; D unclear. CDR1 and CDR2 from the germline V gene are LGHDT and YNNKEL (reference sequence). This CDR3 has 16 amino acids. V was pared by 2 bases and J by 0 bases, with 11 bases between. The CDR3 region has the DNA TGTGCCAGCAGCCAACCGTACATTAGCTCTGGAAACACCATATATTTT. This gives the protein CASSQPYISSGNTIYF.

On this clonotype: This may be a read error: a much more frequent sequence differs by one nucleotide. The chain couples TRBV12-3 or TRBV12-4 to TRBJ2-1; tentatively, D is TRBD2 (7 bases). This CDR3 is built from 16 residues. The germline V and J ends were trimmed by 2 bases and 8 bases, with 19 bases remaining between them. The CDR3 is CASSLRRGAIGDEQFF. CDR3 sequence (DNA): TGTGCCAGCAGTTTACGTCGGGGGGCTATCGGTGATGAGCAGTTCTTC.

The gene calls are TRBV6-5 and TRBJ1-1; 11 bases are a match to TRBD1. The V and J ends lost 0 bases and 9 bases, in that order; junction bases with no gene match: 6. In germline, CDR1 is MNHEY, CDR2 SVGAGI. CDR3 length: 15 amino acids. The DNA for the CDR3 is TGTGCCAGCAGTTACTCGGGACAGGGGGTTCCTAAAGCTTTCTTT. Translation gives CASSYSGQGVPKAFF.

This clonotype was seen ten or more times. The chain joins TRBV20-1 to TRBJ2-7, with D perhaps matching TRBD2 (6 bases). V lost 5 bases and J lost 3, with 14 bases in between. Germline V lookup: CDR1 DFQATT, CDR2 SNEGSKA (reference sequence). This CDR3 comprises 13 residues. CDR3 DNA sequence: TGCAGTGCTCCCCTAGGAGGGGTCTACGAGCAGTACTTC. This translates into CSAPLGGVYEQYF.

At least ten counts were recorded for this clonotype. At one end, the junction sequence differs from germline, possibly due to a read error. The J gene is TRBJ2-6, the V gene TRBV6-2 or TRBV6-3, with unresolved D. This CDR3 contains 15 residues. CDR1 and CDR2 (germline): MNHEY, SVGEGT. CDR3 nucleotides: TGCGCCAGCAGCTACGGTAGCTCTGGGGCCAACGTCCTGACTTTC. This encodes CASSYGSSGANVLTF.

The J gene is TRBJ1-4, the V gene TRBV7-2, with D tentatively TRBD1 (5 bases). Germline V gene sequence: CDR1 SGHTA, CDR2 FQGNSA. This CDR3 has 13 amino acids. V lost 6 bases and J lost 7, with 12 bases in between. The CDR3 DNA reads TGTGCCAGCAGGGGGACGATAGTTGAAAAACTGTTTTTT. The encoded protein is CASRGTIVEKLFF. Full variable domain (rest looked up from reference TRBV7-2 and TRBJ1-4): GAGVSQSPSNKVTEKGKDVELRCDPISGHTALYWYRQSLGQGLEFLIYFQGNSAPDKSGLPSDRFSAERTGGSVSTLTIQRTQQEDSAVYLCASRGTIVEKLFFGSGTQLSVL.

This clonotype was seen once. A much larger clone sits a single nucleotide away, making a read error possible. The rearrangement links TRBV5-1 to TRBJ1-2; D ambiguous. Germline assignment: CDR1 SGHRS and CDR2 YFSETQ. Trimming left V 0 bases short and J 4 bases short, with 10 bases between. This CDR3 comprises 14 residues. The CDR3 coding sequence is TGCGCCAGCAGCTTGGTAGGCAAACTCTATGGCTACACCTTC. Its protein is CASSLVGKLYGYTF.

Remarks on this clonotype: Being one base from a much bigger clone, this may be a read error. The chain recombines TRBV4-1 with TRBJ2-5; TRBD2 agrees at 10 bases. J lost 11 bases, V lost 4 bases, and 19 bases had no gene match. Germline V gene lookup returns CDR1 MGHRA and CDR2 YSYEKL. The CDR3 runs 17 residues. CDR3 region: CASSRSVLAGASHEQYF. CDR3 in DNA: TGCGCCAGCAGCCGGTCCGTCCTAGCGGGGGCCTCCCATGAGCAGTACTTC.

On this clonotype itself: A much larger clone sits a single nucleotide away, making a read error possible. V and J are TRBV4-3 and TRBJ2-5, with D possibly TRBD2 on 5 matching bases. The CDR3 has 15 residues. The germline V gene has CDR1 LGHNA and CDR2 YSLEER. With 0 bases removed from V and 11 bases from J, the gap between germline ends came to 19 bases. The DNA for the CDR3 is TGCGCCAGCAGCCAAGAATTGGACTCCCTCAATGAGCAGTACTTC. It yields the protein CASSQELDSLNEQYF.

The chain joins TRBV20-1 to TRBJ1-1, with D uncertain. The CDR3 is made up of 13 amino acids. Germline CDR1 reads DFQATT; CDR2 reads SNEGSKA (reference sequence). The V end lost 5 bases, the J end lost 5 bases, and 15 bases lay between the germline ends. DNA for the CDR3: TGCAGTGCTGAATTCGGACCGAAAACTGAAGCTTTCTTT. Amino acid sequence: CSAEFGPKTEAFF.

V and J are TRBV29-1 and TRBJ2-1; 10 bases agree with TRBD1. Germline V lookup: CDR1 SQVTM, CDR2 ANQGSEA. The CDR3 contains 15 residues. Trimming at V came to 4 bases and at J to 4 bases, leaving 7 bases not matched to a gene. The CDR3 is CSVGRDRGDYNEQFF. CDR3 sequence (DNA): TGCAGCGTTGGTAGGGACAGGGGCGATTACAATGAGCAGTTCTTC.

This clonotype was observed at least ten times. V usage is TRBV7-2 and J usage is TRBJ2-4; 10 bases are a match to TRBD1. This CDR3 is 14 amino acids long. Germline-derived CDR1 and CDR2 are SGHTA and FQGNSA. V lost 5 bases and J lost 4; bases outside the gene matches: 2. CDR3 coding DNA: TGTGCCAGCAGCCTGGGACAGGGGAAAAACATTCAGTACTTC. Amino acid sequence: CASSLGQGKNIQYF.